The following is a TCR beta chain sequence with its context. These data belong to a study of blood T cell repertoires in COVID-19. The CDR3 length is 16 residues. Deletions cut 1 base from V and 1 base from J, with 11 bases between. Germline V gene sequence: CDR1 LGHDT, CDR2 YNNKEL (reference sequence). Clones were read by immunoSEQ multiplex PCR, and TCRdb kept only the in-frame ones, dropping some. The sample lists about 210,000 clones; approximately 80% were seen once. Sequencing used peripheral blood. This rearrangement joins TRBV3-1 (or the pseudogene TRBV3-2) to TRBJ1-5; D is uncertain. The TCR was taken from a woman of 80 years or more with COVID-19, enrolled during active disease. The CDR3 DNA is TGTGCCAGCAGCCAAGGCCCTAGAGAAAGCAATCAGCCCCAGCATTTT. It is translated as CASSQGPRESNQPQHF.